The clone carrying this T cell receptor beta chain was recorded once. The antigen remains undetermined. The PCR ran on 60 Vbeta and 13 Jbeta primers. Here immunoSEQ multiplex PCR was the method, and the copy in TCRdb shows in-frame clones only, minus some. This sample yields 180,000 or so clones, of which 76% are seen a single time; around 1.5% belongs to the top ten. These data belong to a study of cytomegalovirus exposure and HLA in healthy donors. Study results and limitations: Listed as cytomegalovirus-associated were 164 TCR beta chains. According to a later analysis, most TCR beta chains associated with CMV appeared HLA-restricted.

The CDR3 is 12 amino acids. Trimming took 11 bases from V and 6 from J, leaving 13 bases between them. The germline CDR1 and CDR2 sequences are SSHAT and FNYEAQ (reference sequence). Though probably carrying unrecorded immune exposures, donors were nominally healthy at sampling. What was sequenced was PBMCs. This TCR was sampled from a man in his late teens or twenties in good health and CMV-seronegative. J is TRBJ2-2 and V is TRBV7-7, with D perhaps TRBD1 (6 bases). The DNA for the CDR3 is TGTGCCTTACAGGGAGATGCCGGGGAGCTGTTTTTT. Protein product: CALQGDAGELFF.